Sequencing of this TCR beta chain was carried out in a study of response to subunit inactivated influenza vaccine (dated by TCRdb to 2016 to 2019). The study in broad terms: Deep quantitative T cell receptor repertoire profiling was used in the study to track responses to a trivalent subunit inactivated influenza vaccine.

The trim is 0 bases for V and 9 bases for J, with a gap of 16 bases between the germline ends. CDR1 and CDR2 are read off the germline V gene as SGDLS and YYNGEE. The CDR3 has 15 amino acids, counting the end cysteine and phenylalanine. Only CDR3 DNA is held: 45 bases, read in frame from base 1. With respect to this clonotype: There is no known antigen for this receptor. No much larger clone exists at a distance of one base, and base qualities are not known.

The paper's findings and limits, for the study overall: According to the authors, only a limited number of new T cells may be recruited by each seasonal influenza vaccination.

The library came from RT-PCR. TCRdb lists the instrument as Illumina HiSeq 2500. TCRdb handled the public reads itself, with Q25 trimming in fastp and clone calling in MiXCR, and kept productive beta chains. Rows merge per CDR3 protein into single entries with the most common DNA and genes. For this sample the table gives about 700,000 distinct CDR3 sequences, of which around 14% were detected only once. The ten largest clonotypes hold roughly 6.4% of the sample. The material was PBMCs from blood, obtained 14 to 15 days before vaccination. This receptor was taken from a man aged 50 to 59 who received an inactivated influenza vaccine. Donor details come from another sample of the same person, matched by shared clones. The chain uses TRBV9 and TRBJ2-1; the D call could be TRBD1 or TRBD2, with each sharing 5 bases. The sequenced DNA is TGTGCCAGCAGCGTAGGAGGGGCTAGTCGAGTTGAGCAGTTCTTC. It codes for CASSVGGASRVEQFF. With the portions outside the CDR3 filled from the reference TRBV9 and TRBJ2-1 genes, the complete variable region becomes DSGVTQTPKHLITATGQRVTLRCSPRSGDLSVYWYQQSLDQGLQFLIQYYNGEERAKGNILERFSAQQFPDLHSELNLSSLELGDSALYFCASSVGGASRVEQFFGPGTRLTVL.